This T cell receptor (beta chain) was documented in a study of response to subunit inactivated influenza vaccine (dated by TCRdb to the late 2010s). In the study overall: Deep quantitative T cell receptor repertoire profiling was used in the study to track responses to a trivalent subunit inactivated influenza vaccine. The paper's findings and limits, for the study overall: According to the authors, only a limited number of new T cells may be recruited by each seasonal influenza vaccination.

What this sample's time point label stands for: approximately 45 days after influenza vaccine administration. This clonotype was detected only a few times. Its antigen remains undetermined. Qualities for individual bases were not recorded, and no much larger clone is one base off. Library preparation was by RT-PCR. The data were produced on an Illumina HiSeq 2500. TCRdb reprocessed the public reads (quality trimming at Q25 with fastp, clone calling with MiXCR) and kept in-frame beta chains. Each entry merges the rows of one CDR3 protein and shows their most common DNA and genes. Here the sample has roughly 160,000 distinct CDR3 sequences; 11% occur a single time. The top ten hold 9.5% to 15% of the sample. The specimen was non-naive T cells sorted from PBMCs, collected 45 days after vaccination. The cell subset or site label here, explained by the study, means: memory T cell fraction. The sequence was collected from a man aged 50-59 years who received an inactivated influenza vaccine. Donor details come from another sample of the same person, matched by shared clones.

The CDR3 region has the sequence CASSETAGWLAGTGELFF. In nucleotides, the sequence is TGCGCCAGCAGTGAAACGGCAGGCTGGCTAGCAGGGACCGGGGAGCTGTTTTTT. The chain links TRBV10-1 with TRBJ2-2; the D gene is perhaps TRBD1 or TRBD2, as each covers 5 bases. V is pared back by 3 bases and J by 5 bases, with 22 bases lying between the germline termini. In the germline V gene (reference sequence), CDR1 corresponds to WNHNN and CDR2 to SYGVQD. Measured from the cysteine to the phenylalanine, the CDR3 is 18 residues long. The kept DNA is CDR3 alone, 54 bases in frame from the first base.